Sequencing of this TCR beta chain was carried out in a study of T-cell reconstitution after alpha-beta-depleted transplantation in children. A word on this clonotype: Its specificity is unknown.

Researchers prepared the TCRbeta library using unique molecular identifiers, the study reports. From the PCR reads, TCRdb called clonotypes with MiXCR, one entry per CDR3 protein. The table lists about 210,000 distinct CDR3 sequences, roughly a sixth of them singletons. Study-level findings and limits: One year post-transplant, T-cell counts and diversity were largely derived from T cells produced anew. There were some patients whose high TCRbeta diversity at day 60 came from surviving recipient T cells and thymic progenitors. Several hundred expanded graft clones reportedly were the source of alpha-beta T cells about two months after transplant.

There are 14 residues in the CDR3. Trimming shortened V by 1 base and J by 6 bases, and 9 bases separated the two germline ends. The V gene's germline CDR1 is LGHNA and CDR2 YSLEER. The sample consisted of PBMCs, mostly from graft donor cells, taken 360 days after TCRalphabeta/CD19-depleted stem cell transplant. This TCR was recovered from a male patient between 2 and 10 years old who had a stem cell transplant for acute lymphoblastic leukemia, so the T cells may come from the graft donor. The genes are TRBV4-3 and TRBJ2-2; possibly TRBD2 for D (6 bases). This CDR3 reads CASSQGERAGELFF. The CDR3 DNA follows: TGCGCCAGCAGCCAAGGGGAGCGGGCCGGGGAGCTGTTTTTT.